A selection of T cell receptor beta chains follows, all from one sample in a study of blood T cell repertoires in COVID-19. Profiled with immunoSEQ multiplex PCR; TCRdb holds only in-frame clones, not every one. The repertoire includes about 49,000 clones, approximately 80% of them detected once, and around 24% sits in the top ten. The sequencing input was peripheral blood. The origin of the receptors is a woman of 80 years or more with COVID-19, enrolled during active disease. Each CDR3 is given with its conserved first and last residue. Fields, in order: clone size, V gene, J gene, D gene, CDR3 DNA, CDR3 protein. The D gene is left open where the match is weak. A row's size may be missing; if present it is once, few, many or a size class.

clone_size: NA; v_call: TRBV19; j_call: TRBJ1-4; d_call: NA; cdr3_nt: TGTGCCAGTAGTAACAGGGCATCTAATGAAAAACTGTTTTTT; cdr3_aa: CASSNRASNEKLFF
clone_size: NA; v_call: TRBV5-4; j_call: TRBJ2-2; d_call: NA; cdr3_nt: TGTGCCAGCAGCCCGGTGAAGGGGGTAAAGGCCGGGGAGCTGTTTTTT; cdr3_aa: CASSPVKGVKAGELFF
clone_size: few; v_call: TRBV15; j_call: TRBJ2-1; d_call: NA; cdr3_nt: TGTGCCACCAGCAGAGGTCGGGACTTAAACAATGAGCAGTTCTTC; cdr3_aa: CATSRGRDLNNEQFF
clone_size: NA; v_call: TRBV18; j_call: TRBJ2-2; d_call: TRBD1; cdr3_nt: TGTGCCAGCTCAGCTCAGGGGGCATCGAACACCGGGGAGCTGTTTTTT; cdr3_aa: CASSAQGASNTGELFF
clone_size: NA; v_call: TRBV6-5; j_call: TRBJ2-7; d_call: NA; cdr3_nt: TGTGCCAGCAGGCCTTGGGGGGACCCGTACGAGCAGTACTTC; cdr3_aa: CASRPWGDPYEQYF
clone_size: NA; v_call: TRBV5-1; j_call: TRBJ2-3; d_call: NA; cdr3_nt: TGCGCCAGCAGCTTGAATGGTGTCGGGACAGATACGCAGTATTTT; cdr3_aa: CASSLNGVGTDTQYF
clone_size: NA; v_call: TRBV28; j_call: TRBJ1-6; d_call: NA; cdr3_nt: TGTGCCAGCAGTTCCTCGACAGGCTTTAATTCACCCCTCCACTTT; cdr3_aa: CASSSSTGFNSPLHF
clone_size: NA; v_call: TRBV28; j_call: TRBJ2-1; d_call: NA; cdr3_nt: TGTGCCAGCAGTTTAGCGGGGGCGGACACAAGCAATGAGCAGTTCTTC; cdr3_aa: CASSLAGADTSNEQFF
clone_size: many; v_call: TRBV9; j_call: TRBJ1-1; d_call: NA; cdr3_nt: TGTGCCAGCAGCGTGGGACTACAGGGACGGACTTTCTTT; cdr3_aa: CASSVGLQGRTFF
clone_size: NA; v_call: TRBV19; j_call: TRBJ2-1; d_call: NA; cdr3_nt: TGTGCCAGTAGTATAGATCCCGCTAGATCCAATGAGCAGTTCTTC; cdr3_aa: CASSIDPARSNEQFF
clone_size: NA; v_call: TRBV27; j_call: TRBJ2-7; d_call: NA; cdr3_nt: TGTGCCAGCAGCCATCCGAGCCTCCCCTACGAGCAGTACTTC; cdr3_aa: CASSHPSLPYEQYF
clone_size: NA; v_call: TRBV28; j_call: TRBJ1-1; d_call: TRBD1; cdr3_nt: TGTGCCAGCAGTCCACCTGACAGGGTTGAAGCTTTCTTT; cdr3_aa: CASSPPDRVEAFF
clone_size: NA; v_call: TRBV18; j_call: TRBJ2-7; d_call: TRBD1; cdr3_nt: TGTGCCAGCTCCCCAGGGACAGGGACCGACTCCTACGAGCAGTACTTC; cdr3_aa: CASSPGTGTDSYEQYF
clone_size: NA; v_call: TRBV29-1; j_call: TRBJ2-2; d_call: NA; cdr3_nt: TGCAGCGTTCGTTTTTCTACGAACACCGGGGAGCTGTTTTTT; cdr3_aa: CSVRFSTNTGELFF
clone_size: NA; v_call: TRBV5-1; j_call: TRBJ2-3; d_call: NA; cdr3_nt: TGCGCCAGCGGCGCAGAGGGAGATACGCAGTATTTT; cdr3_aa: CASGAEGDTQYF
clone_size: NA; v_call: TRBV27; j_call: TRBJ2-2; d_call: TRBD1; cdr3_nt: TGTGCCAGCCGCCGGGACAGGGGATCCACCGGGGAGCTGTTTTTT; cdr3_aa: CASRRDRGSTGELFF
clone_size: NA; v_call: TRBV14; j_call: TRBJ2-1; d_call: TRBD2; cdr3_nt: TGTGCCAGCAGCCACCCCATTGGGACTAGCGGGAATTCCTACAATGAGCAGTTCTTC; cdr3_aa: CASSHPIGTSGNSYNEQFF
clone_size: NA; v_call: TRBV7-3; j_call: TRBJ1-1; d_call: TRBD1; cdr3_nt: TGTGCCAGCAGCCGAAGACAGGGGGATGAAGCTTTCTTT; cdr3_aa: CASSRRQGDEAFF
clone_size: NA; v_call: TRBV7-3; j_call: TRBJ2-1; d_call: NA; cdr3_nt: TGTGCCAGCAGCTTAAGTAATAGCGGACACAATGAGCAGTTCTTC; cdr3_aa: CASSLSNSGHNEQFF
clone_size: NA; v_call: TRBV7-2; j_call: TRBJ2-7; d_call: NA; cdr3_nt: TGTGCCAGCAGCGTATCCAGGGGACACTACGAGCAGTACTTC; cdr3_aa: CASSVSRGHYEQYF
clone_size: NA; v_call: TRBV7-7; j_call: TRBJ1-3; d_call: NA; cdr3_nt: TGTGCTAGCTCTCACCCCCCGGCTGGAAACACCATATATTTT; cdr3_aa: CASSHPPAGNTIYF
clone_size: NA; v_call: TRBV23-1; j_call: TRBJ2-1; d_call: TRBD1; cdr3_nt: TGCGCCAGCAGTCGCGACAGGGCGCCCTACAATGAGCAGTTCTTC; cdr3_aa: CASSRDRAPYNEQFF
clone_size: NA; v_call: TRBV27; j_call: TRBJ2-7; d_call: TRBD2; cdr3_nt: TGTGCCAGCAGTTTATCCCCAGCGGGAGCCTACGAGCAGTACTTC; cdr3_aa: CASSLSPAGAYEQYF
clone_size: NA; v_call: TRBV5-6; j_call: TRBJ1-2; d_call: NA; cdr3_nt: TGTGCCAGCAGCTTGGCCAGCCAGGGGATCGCCTATGGCTACACCTTC; cdr3_aa: CASSLASQGIAYGYTF
clone_size: NA; v_call: TRBV27; j_call: TRBJ2-2; d_call: NA; cdr3_nt: TGTGCCAGCAGTTTTACGCAGGTCGCGAACACCGGGGAGCTGTTTTTT; cdr3_aa: CASSFTQVANTGELFF
clone_size: NA; v_call: TRBV19; j_call: TRBJ2-7; d_call: TRBD1; cdr3_nt: TGTGCCAGTAGTCTTCGGACAGGGAGCTACGAGCAGTACTTC; cdr3_aa: CASSLRTGSYEQYF
clone_size: NA; v_call: TRBV30; j_call: TRBJ1-2; d_call: NA; cdr3_nt: TGTGCCTGGACCTCCTACTATGGCTACACCTTC; cdr3_aa: CAWTSYYGYTF
clone_size: NA; v_call: TRBV11-2; j_call: TRBJ2-1; d_call: NA; cdr3_nt: TGTGCCAGCAGCTCCACAGGGTATATCCACAATGAGCAGTTCTTC; cdr3_aa: CASSSTGYIHNEQFF
clone_size: NA; v_call: TRBV2; j_call: TRBJ2-3; d_call: NA; cdr3_nt: TGTGCCAGCAGGTGGCAGGGCGATACGCAGTATTTT; cdr3_aa: CASRWQGDTQYF
clone_size: NA; v_call: TRBV5-1; j_call: TRBJ1-6; d_call: TRBD1; cdr3_nt: TGCGCCAGCAGCTTCGACAGGGGAGGTTCACCCCTCCACTTT; cdr3_aa: CASSFDRGGSPLHF
clone_size: NA; v_call: TRBV30; j_call: TRBJ2-5; d_call: TRBD1; cdr3_nt: TGTGCCTGGAGTGAGACAGGGGGCTTAAGGGAGACCCAGTACTTC; cdr3_aa: CAWSETGGLRETQYF
clone_size: NA; v_call: TRBV11-3; j_call: TRBJ1-1; d_call: NA; cdr3_nt: TGTGCCAGCAGCTTGACAGGTAACACTGAAGCTTTCTTT; cdr3_aa: CASSLTGNTEAFF
clone_size: NA; v_call: TRBV18; j_call: TRBJ2-2; d_call: NA; cdr3_nt: TGTGCCAGCTCACCACCCCCTAGCACAGCGAACACCGGGGAGCTGTTTTTT; cdr3_aa: CASSPPPSTANTGELFF
clone_size: NA; v_call: TRBV2; j_call: TRBJ2-3; d_call: NA; cdr3_nt: TGTGCCAGCAGTGAAGCGGGAGGTAGCACAGATACGCAGTATTTT; cdr3_aa: CASSEAGGSTDTQYF
clone_size: NA; v_call: TRBV2; j_call: TRBJ1-5; d_call: NA; cdr3_nt: TGTGCCAGCAGTGAAGTCAATGGCAATCAGCCCCAGCATTTT; cdr3_aa: CASSEVNGNQPQHF
clone_size: few; v_call: TRBV19; j_call: TRBJ2-1; d_call: TRBD2; cdr3_nt: TGTGCCAGTAGTATGTCTAGCGGGATAGTCAATGAGCAGTTCTTC; cdr3_aa: CASSMSSGIVNEQFF
clone_size: NA; v_call: TRBV9; j_call: TRBJ2-7; d_call: NA; cdr3_nt: TGTGCCAGCAGCGTAGGACAGTCTGAGGCCTACGAGCAGTACTTC; cdr3_aa: CASSVGQSEAYEQYF
clone_size: NA; v_call: TRBV10-1; j_call: TRBJ2-3; d_call: TRBD2; cdr3_nt: TGCGCCAGCAGTGACCAAACTAGCGGGCTCTTCTTT; cdr3_aa: CASSDQTSGLFF
clone_size: NA; v_call: TRBV7-8; j_call: TRBJ2-3; d_call: TRBD2; cdr3_nt: TGTGCCAGCAGCAGGACTAGCGGGGGGCTAATAGATACGCAGTATTTT; cdr3_aa: CASSRTSGGLIDTQYF
clone_size: NA; v_call: TRBV3-1/TRBV3-2; j_call: TRBJ2-7; d_call: TRBD2; cdr3_nt: TGTGCCAGCAGCCAATCTGCTAGCGGGAGGACGAGCGAGCAGTACTTC; cdr3_aa: CASSQSASGRTSEQYF
clone_size: few; v_call: TRBV11-2; j_call: TRBJ1-1; d_call: NA; cdr3_nt: TGTGCCAGCAGCTTCTTGCAGGGGACACGAAGGACTGAAGCTTTCTTT; cdr3_aa: CASSFLQGTRRTEAFF
clone_size: NA; v_call: TRBV29-1; j_call: TRBJ1-1; d_call: NA; cdr3_nt: TGCAGCGTTGTTGAGCCCAAGTGGGCTTTCTTT; cdr3_aa: CSVVEPKWAFF
clone_size: NA; v_call: TRBV5-1; j_call: TRBJ2-1; d_call: TRBD2; cdr3_nt: TGCGCCAGCAGCCTGACCTCTAGCGGTTCCTACAATGAGCAGTTCTTC; cdr3_aa: CASSLTSSGSYNEQFF
clone_size: NA; v_call: TRBV29-1; j_call: TRBJ2-3; d_call: TRBD1; cdr3_nt: TGCAGCTCGACAGGGATGGTAGGAGATACGCAGTATTTT; cdr3_aa: CSSTGMVGDTQYF
clone_size: NA; v_call: TRBV4-1; j_call: TRBJ1-3; d_call: TRBD1; cdr3_nt: TGCGCCAGCAGCCAAGCAGACAGGGCTGGAAACACCATATATTTT; cdr3_aa: CASSQADRAGNTIYF
clone_size: once; v_call: TRBV4-1; j_call: TRBJ1-2; d_call: NA; cdr3_nt: TGCGCCAGCAGTCCAAGCGTCTTGGTGGATGGCTACACCTTC; cdr3_aa: CASSPSVLVDGYTF